This TCR beta chain was recovered during a study of beta chain features in type 1 diabetes. Study summary: Age, gender and cell yields were alike across patients and healthy donors.

This clone showed up many times. Antigen specificity is unknown. This CDR3 comprises 17 residues. Germline lookup yields CDR1 LGHNA and CDR2 YNFKEQ. The ends lost 0 bases at V and 5 bases at J; junction bases unmatched: 9. Broader study findings: For Type 1 diabetes patients, all four CD4+ subsets carried TCRB CDR3s that were moderately but significantly shorter. Type 1 diabetes patients had fewer VDJ junction insertions and more deletions. Sampled from patients, naive, central memory and Treg TCRB repertoires appeared more similar than those sampled from healthy donors.

TCRB transcripts that were expressed got sequenced, as all of the isolated RNA had been reverse transcribed. Profiled with immunoSEQ multiplex PCR; TCRdb holds only in-frame clones, not every one. This sample carries over 500,000 clones, around 15% of them seen once, and the ten largest clones take about 0.087%. Input material: naive CD4+ T cells from blood. This receptor was identified in a man younger than 35 in good health. This rearrangement joins TRBV4-2 to TRBJ2-5, with TRBD2 matching 10 bases. The CDR3 spells CASSQEWQRGGLETQYF. The DNA of the CDR3 is TGTGCCAGCAGCCAAGAGTGGCAGCGGGGGGGCCTGGAGACCCAGTACTTC.